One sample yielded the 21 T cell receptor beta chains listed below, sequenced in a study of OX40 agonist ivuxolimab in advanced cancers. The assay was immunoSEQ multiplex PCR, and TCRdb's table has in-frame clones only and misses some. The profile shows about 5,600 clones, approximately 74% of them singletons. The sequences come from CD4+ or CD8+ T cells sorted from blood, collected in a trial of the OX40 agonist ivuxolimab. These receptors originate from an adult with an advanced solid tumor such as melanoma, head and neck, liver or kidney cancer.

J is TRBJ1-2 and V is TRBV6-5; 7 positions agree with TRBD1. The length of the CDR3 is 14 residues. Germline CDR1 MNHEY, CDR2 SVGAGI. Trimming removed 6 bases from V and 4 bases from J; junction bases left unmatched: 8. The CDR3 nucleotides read TGTGCCAGCAGAGGGGGCAGAGGGATCTATGGCTACACCTTC. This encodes CASRGGRGIYGYTF.

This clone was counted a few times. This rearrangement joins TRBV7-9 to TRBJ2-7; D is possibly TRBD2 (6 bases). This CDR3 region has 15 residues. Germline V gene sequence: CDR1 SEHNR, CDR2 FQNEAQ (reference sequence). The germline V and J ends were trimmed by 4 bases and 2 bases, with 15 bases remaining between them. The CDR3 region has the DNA TGTGCCAGCAGCTCTCGGGACTCTTCTCCCTACGAGCAGTACTTC. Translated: CASSSRDSSPYEQYF. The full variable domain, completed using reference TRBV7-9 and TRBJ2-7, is DTGVSQNPRHKITKRGQNVTFRCDPISEHNRLYWYRQTLGQGPEFLTYFQNEAQLEKSRLLSDRFSAERPKGSFSTLEIQRTEQGDSAMYLCASSSRDSSPYEQYFGPGTRLTVT.

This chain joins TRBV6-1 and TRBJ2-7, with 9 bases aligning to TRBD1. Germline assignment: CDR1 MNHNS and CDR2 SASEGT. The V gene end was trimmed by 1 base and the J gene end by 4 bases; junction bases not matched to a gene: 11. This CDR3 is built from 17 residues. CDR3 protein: CASSEVIMGTGSYEQYF. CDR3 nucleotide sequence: TGTGCCAGCAGTGAAGTGATAATGGGGACAGGGTCTTACGAGCAGTACTTC.

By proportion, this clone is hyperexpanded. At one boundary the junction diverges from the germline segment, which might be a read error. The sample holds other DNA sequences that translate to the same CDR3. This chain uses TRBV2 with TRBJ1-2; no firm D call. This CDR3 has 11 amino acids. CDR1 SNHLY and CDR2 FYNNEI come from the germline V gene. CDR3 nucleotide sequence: TGTGCCAGCAGTGAGAATGAAGAACCACCCTTC. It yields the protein CASSENEEPPF.

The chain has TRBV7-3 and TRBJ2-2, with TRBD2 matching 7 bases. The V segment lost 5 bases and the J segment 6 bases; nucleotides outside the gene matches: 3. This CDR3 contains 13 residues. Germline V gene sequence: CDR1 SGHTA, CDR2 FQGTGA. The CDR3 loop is CASSPAGPGELFF. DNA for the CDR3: TGTGCCAGCAGCCCAGCGGGGCCCGGGGAGCTGTTTTTT.

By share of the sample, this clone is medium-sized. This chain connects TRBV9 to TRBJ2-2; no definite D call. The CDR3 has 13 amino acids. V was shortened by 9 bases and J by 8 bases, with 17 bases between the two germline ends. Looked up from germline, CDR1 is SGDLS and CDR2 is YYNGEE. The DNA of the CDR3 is TGTGCCACGGACGGAACGACAATGGGGGAGCTGTTTTTT. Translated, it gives CATDGTTMGELFF.

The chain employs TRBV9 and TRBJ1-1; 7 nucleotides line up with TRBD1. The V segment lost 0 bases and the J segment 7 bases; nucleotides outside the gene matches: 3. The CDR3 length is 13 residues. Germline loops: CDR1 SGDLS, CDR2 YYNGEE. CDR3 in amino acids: CASSVEGAREAFF. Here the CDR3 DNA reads TGTGCCAGCAGCGTAGAGGGGGCCCGTGAAGCTTTCTTT.

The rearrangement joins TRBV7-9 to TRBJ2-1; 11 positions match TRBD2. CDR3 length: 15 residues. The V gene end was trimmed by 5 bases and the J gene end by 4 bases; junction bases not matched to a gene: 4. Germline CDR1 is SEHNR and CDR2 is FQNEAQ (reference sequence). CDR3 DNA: TGTGCCAGCAGCCAGGGACTAGCGGAATACAATGAGCAGTTCTTC. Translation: CASSQGLAEYNEQFF.

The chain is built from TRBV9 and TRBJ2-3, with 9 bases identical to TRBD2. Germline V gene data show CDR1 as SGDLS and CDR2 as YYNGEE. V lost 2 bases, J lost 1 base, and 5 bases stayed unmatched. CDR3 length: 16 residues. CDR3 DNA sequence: TGTGCCAGCAGCGTTCCCTTAGCGGGAGGCACAGATACGCAGTATTTT. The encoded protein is CASSVPLAGGTDTQYF.

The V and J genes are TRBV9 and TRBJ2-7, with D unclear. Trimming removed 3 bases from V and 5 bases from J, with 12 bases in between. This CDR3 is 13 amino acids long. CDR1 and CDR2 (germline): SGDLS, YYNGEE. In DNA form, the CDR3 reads TGTGCCAGCAGCGCCTCCCAAAACGACGAGCAGTACTTC. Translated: CASSASQNDEQYF.

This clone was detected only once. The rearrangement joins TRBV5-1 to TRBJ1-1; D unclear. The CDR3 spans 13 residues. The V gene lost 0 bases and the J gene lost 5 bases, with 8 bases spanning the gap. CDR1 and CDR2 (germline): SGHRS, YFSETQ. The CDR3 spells CASSLAAATEAFF. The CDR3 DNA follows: TGCGCCAGCAGCTTGGCGGCAGCTACTGAAGCTTTCTTT.

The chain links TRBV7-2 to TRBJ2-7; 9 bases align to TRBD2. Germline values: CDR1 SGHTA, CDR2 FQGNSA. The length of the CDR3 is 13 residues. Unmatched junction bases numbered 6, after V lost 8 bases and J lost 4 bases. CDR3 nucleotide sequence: TGTGCCAGCTCTAGCGGGGTTGGGTACGAGCAGTACTTC. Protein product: CASSSGVGYEQYF.

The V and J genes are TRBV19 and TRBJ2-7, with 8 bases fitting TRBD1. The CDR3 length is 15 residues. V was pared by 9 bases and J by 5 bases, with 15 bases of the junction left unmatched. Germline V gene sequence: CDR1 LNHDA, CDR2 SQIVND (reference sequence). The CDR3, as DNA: TGTGCCAGCCGCCCGACGACAAGACAGGGGCACGAGCAGTACTTC. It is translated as CASRPTTRQGHEQYF.

This chain's CDR3 is CASSQSTGVTGSSSGYTF. CDR3 DNA sequence: TGTGCCAGCAGCCAATCCACAGGGGTCACAGGCTCCAGTTCAGGCTACACCTTC. The chain recombines TRBV16 with TRBJ1-2; 7 bases map to TRBD1. This CDR3 has 18 residues. The ends lost 0 bases at V and 8 bases at J; junction bases unmatched: 18. Looked up from germline, CDR1 is KGHSY and CDR2 is FQNENV.

The CDR3 sequence: CASKQGSTEAFF. DNA of the CDR3: TGTGCCAGCAAACAAGGGAGTACTGAAGCTTTCTTT. The chain couples TRBV11-2 to TRBJ1-1; D gene unclear. The CDR3 runs to 12 residues. Per germline, CDR1 SGHAT and CDR2 FQNNGV. Trimming cost V 7 bases and J 5 bases, with 11 bases left between them.

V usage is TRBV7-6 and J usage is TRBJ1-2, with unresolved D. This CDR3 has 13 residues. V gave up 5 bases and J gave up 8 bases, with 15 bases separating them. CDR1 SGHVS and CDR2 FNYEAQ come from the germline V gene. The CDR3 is CASSQPTSRGYTF. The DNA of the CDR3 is TGTGCCAGCAGCCAGCCCACCAGCCGGGGCTACACCTTC. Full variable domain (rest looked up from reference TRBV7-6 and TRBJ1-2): GAGVSQSPRYKVTKRGQDVALRCDPISGHVSLYWYRQALGQGPEFLTYFNYEAQQDKSGLPNDRFSAERPEGSISTLTIQRTEQRDSAMYRCASSQPTSRGYTFGSGTRLTVV.

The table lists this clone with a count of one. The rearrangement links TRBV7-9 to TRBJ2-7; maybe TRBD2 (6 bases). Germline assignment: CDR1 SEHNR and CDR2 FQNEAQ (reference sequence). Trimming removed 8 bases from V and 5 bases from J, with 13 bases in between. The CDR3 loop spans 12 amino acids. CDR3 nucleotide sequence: TGTGCCAGCCAGGGACTTATGGACGAGCAGTACTTC. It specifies CASQGLMDEQYF.

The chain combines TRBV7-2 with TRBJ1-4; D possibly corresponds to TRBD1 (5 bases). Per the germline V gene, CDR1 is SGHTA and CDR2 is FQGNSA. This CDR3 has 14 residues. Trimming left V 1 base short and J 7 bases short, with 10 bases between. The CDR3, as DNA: TGTGCCAGCAGCTTAGGTCAGGGTGGTGAAAAACTGTTTTTT. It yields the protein CASSLGQGGEKLFF.

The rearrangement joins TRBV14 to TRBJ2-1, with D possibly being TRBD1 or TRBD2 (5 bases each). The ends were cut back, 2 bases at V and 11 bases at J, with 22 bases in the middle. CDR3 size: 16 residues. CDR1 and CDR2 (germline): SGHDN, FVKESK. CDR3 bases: TGTGCCAGCAGCCAATTATACCCCGGGACCCAAAGCAAGCAGTTCTTC. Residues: CASSQLYPGTQSKQFF.

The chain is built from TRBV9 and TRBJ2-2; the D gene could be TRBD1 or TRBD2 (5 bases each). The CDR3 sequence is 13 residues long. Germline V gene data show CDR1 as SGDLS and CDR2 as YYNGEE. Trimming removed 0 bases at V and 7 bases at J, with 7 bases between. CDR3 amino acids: CASSVEGSGELFF. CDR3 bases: TGTGCCAGCAGCGTAGAGGGGAGCGGGGAGCTGTTTTTT.

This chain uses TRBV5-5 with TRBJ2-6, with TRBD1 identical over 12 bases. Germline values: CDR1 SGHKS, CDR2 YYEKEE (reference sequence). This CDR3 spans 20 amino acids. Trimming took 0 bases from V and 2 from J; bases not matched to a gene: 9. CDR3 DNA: TGTGCCAGCAGCTTGGAAATCTCCGGGACAGGGGGCCCTGGGGCCAACGTCCTGACTTTC. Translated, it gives CASSLEISGTGGPGANVLTF.